The rows below give T cell receptor beta chains drawn from one sample of a study of blood T cell repertoires in COVID-19. Generated by immunoSEQ multiplex PCR, the TCRdb table keeps only in-frame clones and is missing some. Of fewer than 250,000 clones listed, around four fifths are singletons. The sample comprised peripheral blood. The receptors stem from a woman of 80 years or more with COVID-19, enrolled during active disease. Each CDR3 is given with its conserved first and last residue. D genes are given only for firm matches. Size is omitted from some rows. Given values are once, few, many or a class for expanded clones.

TGCAGCGGAGTTCTGGGCGGGGAGACCCAGTACTTC | CSGVLGGETQYF | 12 | TRBJ2-5 | NA | TRBV29-1 | NA
TGTGCCACCAGCAGTTGGACTAGCGGGGGGGATACGCAGTATTTT | CATSSWTSGGDTQYF | 15 | TRBJ2-3 | NA | TRBV15 | TRBD2
TGTGCCACCAGCAGGGACCCTTGGGGGGATCAGCCCCAGCATTTT | CATSRDPWGDQPQHF | 15 | TRBJ1-5 | NA | TRBV15 | NA
TGTGCCAGCAGCTTAGCTATAGCGGGGGGGCGCAATCTCCAGTTCTTC | CASSLAIAGGRNLQFF | 16 | TRBJ2-1 | NA | TRBV7-2 | TRBD2
TGTGCCTGGAGTGAACAGGGACGGTCCTACGAGCAGTACTTC | CAWSEQGRSYEQYF | 14 | TRBJ2-7 | NA | TRBV30 | NA
TGTGCCAGCAGTTCGTGGGGACAGGGGGACAATGAGCAGTTCTTC | CASSSWGQGDNEQFF | 15 | TRBJ2-1 | NA | TRBV27 | TRBD1
TGTGCCAGCAGCCAAGATTGGCGGATCACAGATACGCAGTATTTT | CASSQDWRITDTQYF | 15 | TRBJ2-3 | NA | TRBV4-2 | NA
TGTGCCAGCAGCGGACAGGGGGCGGATCAGCCCCAGCATTTT | CASSGQGADQPQHF | 14 | TRBJ1-5 | NA | TRBV2 | TRBD1
TGCGCCAGCAGCCAAGCGCCTCACACAGAAACAGGGGGGAACACTGAAGCTTTCTTT | CASSQAPHTETGGNTEAFF | 19 | TRBJ1-1 | NA | TRBV4-1 | TRBD1
TGTGCCAGCACTCCCGCTTCCGGGACAGGGGGCCCGGGGACTGAAGCTTTCTTT | CASTPASGTGGPGTEAFF | 18 | TRBJ1-1 | NA | TRBV28 | TRBD1
TGCGCCAGCAGCCTGGGCGGGGGCGGGGGGGCTGCAGATACGCAGTATTTT | CASSLGGGGGAADTQYF | 17 | TRBJ2-3 | NA | TRBV4-1 | TRBD2
TGCGCCAGCAGCCGGGACATGACCTATGGCTACACCTTC | CASSRDMTYGYTF | 13 | TRBJ1-2 | once | TRBV4-3 | NA
TGCGCCAGCAGCCCGAGCGGGGATGGCTACGAGCAGTACTTC | CASSPSGDGYEQYF | 14 | TRBJ2-7 | few | TRBV5-1 | TRBD2
TGTGCCAGCAGCCACAGGAACACTGAAGCTTTCTTT | CASSHRNTEAFF | 12 | TRBJ1-1 | NA | TRBV6-2/TRBV6-3 | NA
TGTGCCAGCAGCTTTAGTCCAGGGGTAGAAGGCTACACCTTC | CASSFSPGVEGYTF | 14 | TRBJ1-2 | NA | TRBV7-9 | NA
TGTGCCAGCAGCTCCTCGGGACAGCCAGATACGCAGTATTTT | CASSSSGQPDTQYF | 14 | TRBJ2-3 | NA | TRBV5-8 | TRBD1
TGTGCCAGCAGTTTTGAACAGGGGAATTCACCCCTCCACTTT | CASSFEQGNSPLHF | 14 | TRBJ1-6 | NA | TRBV27 | TRBD1
TGTGCCAGCAGTTTATGGGGCAGTCCTAGCACAGATACGCAGTATTTT | CASSLWGSPSTDTQYF | 16 | TRBJ2-3 | few | TRBV28 | NA
TGTGCCAGCACCCAATATCCCCGGGGTTATGAGCAGTTCTTC | CASTQYPRGYEQFF | 14 | TRBJ2-1 | NA | TRBV7-2 | NA
TGTGCCAGTAGTGCCACAGCGGCCGGCTACACCTTC | CASSATAAGYTF | 12 | TRBJ1-2 | NA | TRBV19 | NA
TGTGCCAGCAGCCAGGGGCTCATTGGGGCCCAGCATTTT | CASSQGLIGAQHF | 13 | TRBJ1-5 | few | TRBV3-1/TRBV3-2 | NA
TGTGCCAGCTCACTCTCCCGCGCAGGCAGCGGGGAGCTGTTTTTT | CASSLSRAGSGELFF | 15 | TRBJ2-2 | once | TRBV18 | NA
TGTGCCAGCAGCCATCGACGGGGTAGCGGGGATTTTTCCTACAATGAGCAGTTCTTC | CASSHRRGSGDFSYNEQFF | 19 | TRBJ2-1 | NA | TRBV5-4 | TRBD2
TGTGCCAGCAGGCCGGACTTCATGAACACTGAAGCTTTCTTT | CASRPDFMNTEAFF | 14 | TRBJ1-1 | NA | TRBV2 | NA
TGTGCCAGCAGCGGGACAGTTCAAGAGACCCAGTACTTC | CASSGTVQETQYF | 13 | TRBJ2-5 | NA | TRBV9 | NA
TGCGCCAGCAGCATTTTTTCTACCCGGACAGGGGAATCCCTAAATTCACCCCTCCACTTT | CASSIFSTRTGESLNSPLHF | 20 | TRBJ1-6 | NA | TRBV5-1 | TRBD1
TGTGCCAGCAGTTCCCACAGGGGTAGCAATCAGCCCCAGCATTTT | CASSSHRGSNQPQHF | 15 | TRBJ1-5 | NA | TRBV27 | TRBD1
TGCGCCAGCTGCAAATCAGACAGACACACCGGGGAGCTGTTTTTT | CASCKSDRHTGELFF | 15 | TRBJ2-2 | once | TRBV23-1 | NA
TGCGCCAGCAGCTTGGCCAGGCAGTCTAATGAAAAACTGTTTTTT | CASSLARQSNEKLFF | 15 | TRBJ1-4 | NA | TRBV5-1 | NA
TGCGCCAGCAGCTCGACAGGGGGTAGTAGTGCTGAAGCTTTCTTT | CASSSTGGSSAEAFF | 15 | TRBJ1-1 | NA | TRBV4-1 | TRBD1
TGTGCCAGCAGTTTATCGGCCGGGGATTCACCCCTCCACTTT | CASSLSAGDSPLHF | 14 | TRBJ1-6 | NA | TRBV28 | NA
TGTGCCAGCAGTCCCACAGGGATCTACGAGCAGTACTTC | CASSPTGIYEQYF | 13 | TRBJ2-7 | NA | TRBV2 | NA
TGTGCCAGCAGTTTGTCCGGGGAGAACACTGAAGCTTTCTTT | CASSLSGENTEAFF | 14 | TRBJ1-1 | NA | TRBV28 | NA
TGTGCCATCAGTGACCCCGACAGGAACTATGGCTACACCTTC | CAISDPDRNYGYTF | 14 | TRBJ1-2 | few | TRBV10-3 | NA
TGTGCCATCAACCCCTCCGGGACAGAAAACAATGAGCAGTTCTTC | CAINPSGTENNEQFF | 15 | TRBJ2-1 | NA | TRBV10-3 | TRBD1
TGTGCCAGCAGTTCCGGGGGAGGGGGGAGCTATGGCTACACCTTC | CASSSGGGGSYGYTF | 15 | TRBJ1-2 | NA | TRBV6-6 | NA
TGTGCCAGCAGCATCGAGGCGGGGTTTGGCTACACCTTC | CASSIEAGFGYTF | 13 | TRBJ1-2 | NA | TRBV7-8 | NA
TGTGCCAGCAGTTATCAGCCCGAGGGTGGGGCTGAAGCTTTCTTT | CASSYQPEGGAEAFF | 15 | TRBJ1-1 | NA | TRBV6-5 | NA
TGTGCCAGCAGTCTAACGGACTCGCACACAGATACGCAGTATTTT | CASSLTDSHTDTQYF | 15 | TRBJ2-3 | NA | TRBV27 | NA
TGTGCCAGTAGTACCCCCGCCCGGACAGGCAACTATGGCTACACCTTC | CASSTPARTGNYGYTF | 16 | TRBJ1-2 | NA | TRBV19 | TRBD1
TGTGCCAGCAGCGTATCTAGCGGGGGGGCACCCTACAATGAGCAGTTCTTC | CASSVSSGGAPYNEQFF | 17 | TRBJ2-1 | NA | TRBV5-4 | TRBD2
TGTGCTAGCAGTGAATCCCCACAGAGATATAGCAATCAGCCCCAGCATTTT | CASSESPQRYSNQPQHF | 17 | TRBJ1-5 | NA | TRBV6-1 | NA
TGTGCCATCGGGTGGGGACAGGGGAATCAGCCCCAGCATTTT | CAIGWGQGNQPQHF | 14 | TRBJ1-5 | NA | TRBV24-1 | TRBD1
TGCGCCAGCAGCTCAGGACATGCCTCTGCGGTCACTGAAGCTTTCTTT | CASSSGHASAVTEAFF | 16 | TRBJ1-1 | NA | TRBV5-1 | NA
TGTGCCAGCAGCCTTACTCTTAAAGGACAGGGGACTGGAAACACCATATATTTT | CASSLTLKGQGTGNTIYF | 18 | TRBJ1-3 | NA | TRBV7-8 | TRBD1
TGTGCCAGCAGTACAGGGTACCGAGAGACCCAGTACTTC | CASSTGYRETQYF | 13 | TRBJ2-5 | NA | TRBV6-4 | NA
TGTGCCAGCAGTTCGAGAGGCACAGATACGCAGTATTTT | CASSSRGTDTQYF | 13 | TRBJ2-3 | NA | TRBV12-3/TRBV12-4 | NA
TGTGCCAGCAGATTAGACAGCCACTATGGCTACACCTTC | CASRLDSHYGYTF | 13 | TRBJ1-2 | NA | TRBV6-5 | NA
TGTGCCAGCTCACCCGCAGGGGGGACTGGCAATCAGCCCCAGCATTTT | CASSPAGGTGNQPQHF | 16 | TRBJ1-5 | NA | TRBV18 | TRBD1
TGTGCCAGCAGCACCGGACTAGCGGGTCCTATAGGCACAGATACGCAGTATTTT | CASSTGLAGPIGTDTQYF | 18 | TRBJ2-3 | NA | TRBV7-9 | TRBD2
TGTGCCAGCAGCTTAGGAACAGGGCAGTTCGACGAGCAGTACTTC | CASSLGTGQFDEQYF | 15 | TRBJ2-7 | NA | TRBV11-3 | NA
TGTGCCAGCAGCTTGAATTGGGGAGGCCAAGAGACCCAGTACTTC | CASSLNWGGQETQYF | 15 | TRBJ2-5 | NA | TRBV5-8 | NA
TGTGCCACCGCCCTGGGGGGAAATCAGCCCCAGCATTTT | CATALGGNQPQHF | 13 | TRBJ1-5 | NA | TRBV24-1 | NA
TGCGCCAGCAGCCATGGACAGGGAAATGAAAAACTGTTTTTT | CASSHGQGNEKLFF | 14 | TRBJ1-4 | NA | TRBV5-1 | TRBD1
TGTGCCAGCAGCCAGCCCCCCAGTACGCAGTATTTT | CASSQPPSTQYF | 12 | TRBJ2-3 | NA | TRBV3-1/TRBV3-2 | NA
TGTGCCAGCAGTTTTTTTGCAGATTATGGCTACACCTTC | CASSFFADYGYTF | 13 | TRBJ1-2 | NA | TRBV27 | NA
TGCGCCAGCAGCCCCGGGACAGCTGGGGAAAAACTGTTTTTT | CASSPGTAGEKLFF | 14 | TRBJ1-4 | NA | TRBV5-1 | TRBD1
TGTGCCAGCAGCTTAGCGGAACCCACAGATACGCAGTATTTT | CASSLAEPTDTQYF | 14 | TRBJ2-3 | NA | TRBV5-4 | NA
TGTGCCAGCAGTTTACCCTGGGTAAATAGCGGGGGCCTGAGCTCCTACGAGCAGTACTTC | CASSLPWVNSGGLSSYEQYF | 20 | TRBJ2-7 | few | TRBV6-7 | TRBD2
TGCGCCAGCCCCAATCTCCGACAAGTCGAGAAAGATAACTATGGCTACACCTTC | CASPNLRQVEKDNYGYTF | 18 | TRBJ1-2 | many | TRBV10-1 | NA